Included here is one TCR beta chain sequence, with context. This CDR3 is 16 amino acids long. The V end lost 5 bases, the J end lost 5 bases, and 21 bases lay between the germline ends. Germline values: CDR1 MDHEN, CDR2 SYDVKM. The data are from a study of blood T cell repertoires in COVID-19. Study overall: From the United States, Italy and Spain came samples of acute and convalescent COVID-19. PBMCs, B-cell-depleted T cells, or T cells provided the cDNA or gDNA that made up the material.

In the source study's methods: Amplifying reference gene primers gave estimates of nucleated cell counts. Clones were sequenced by immunoSEQ multiplex PCR, and TCRdb holds only the in-frame ones, with some missing. V and J calls plus clone size are reproduced from that table; the DNA served to infer D and trimming. The profile covers roughly 200,000 clones, with more than 80% appearing a single time and 0.53% taken by the ten largest. The sequenced sample consisted of peripheral blood. The V gene is TRBV28, the J gene TRBJ1-2; D is unclear. This clonotype was sampled from a man aged 50 to 60 with acute or convalescent COVID-19. Here the CDR3 reads CASSPLFERRSYGYTF. The CDR3 bases are TGTGCCAGCAGTCCCCTGTTTGAGCGCCGTTCGTATGGCTACACCTTC.